This T cell receptor (beta chain) was retrieved from a study of blood T cell repertoires in COVID-19. Study-level background: Samples representing acute and convalescent COVID-19 were sourced from the United States, Italy and Spain. The cDNA or gDNA used as material had been derived from T cells, B-cell-depleted T cells, or PBMCs.

Measured with immunoSEQ multiplex PCR; TCRdb has only the in-frame clones, and not every one. This sample has approximately 210,000 clones, with approximately 80% found just once. CDR1 is LNHDA and CDR2 is SQIVND in the germline V gene (reference sequence). V lost 3 bases and J lost 4; bases outside the gene matches: 7. The CDR3 extends over 16 amino acids. Followed over time, Seattle patients had been enrolled while infection was active. The chain is built from TRBV19 and TRBJ2-4, with 9 bases aligning to TRBD1. The sample taken for sequencing was peripheral blood. The source of this sequence is a man between 60 and 75 years old with COVID-19, enrolled during active disease. This CDR3 reads CASSILGQGRKNIQYF. CDR3 nucleotide sequence: TGTGCCAGTAGTATTCTGGGACAGGGAAGAAAAAACATTCAGTACTTC.